The rows below give T cell receptor beta chains drawn from one sample of a study of blood T cell repertoires in COVID-19. Clones were read by immunoSEQ multiplex PCR, and TCRdb kept only the in-frame ones, dropping some. This table holds 70,000 or so clones, roughly 87% found once. Sequenced input: peripheral blood. The receptors were gathered from a human donor in a cohort sampled during active COVID-19. Each CDR3 is given without its conserved first and last residue.

len: 17
j_gene: TRBJ1-1
v_gene: TRBV18
CDR3aa: ASSPSAPGGTGMNTEAF

len: 13
j_gene: TRBJ1-1
v_gene: TRBV5-1
CDR3aa: ASSLQGSANTEAF

len: 15
j_gene: TRBJ1-3
v_gene: TRBV5-5
CDR3aa: ASSAGQGPNSGNTIY

len: 14
j_gene: TRBJ2-7
v_gene: TRBV11-3
CDR3aa: ASSPRTGEGSYEQY

len: 12
j_gene: TRBJ2-7
v_gene: TRBV5-4
CDR3aa: ASSSDRSFYEQY

len: 12
j_gene: TRBJ2-5
v_gene: TRBV2
CDR3aa: ASSESQYQETQY

len: 14
j_gene: TRBJ1-5
v_gene: TRBV21-1
CDR3aa: ASSKFCPGVYQPQH

len: 12
j_gene: TRBJ1-6
v_gene: TRBV18
CDR3aa: ASSSTDRDSPLH

len: 12
j_gene: TRBJ1-6
v_gene: TRBV3-1/TRBV3-2
CDR3aa: ASSQGQANSPLH

len: 17
j_gene: TRBJ2-7
v_gene: TRBV27
CDR3aa: ASRLKGFLAGGPTYEQY

len: 11
j_gene: TRBJ1-3
v_gene: TRBV29-1
CDR3aa: SVLGQFGNTIY

len: 9
j_gene: TRBJ1-2
v_gene: TRBV30
CDR3aa: AIRGARGYT